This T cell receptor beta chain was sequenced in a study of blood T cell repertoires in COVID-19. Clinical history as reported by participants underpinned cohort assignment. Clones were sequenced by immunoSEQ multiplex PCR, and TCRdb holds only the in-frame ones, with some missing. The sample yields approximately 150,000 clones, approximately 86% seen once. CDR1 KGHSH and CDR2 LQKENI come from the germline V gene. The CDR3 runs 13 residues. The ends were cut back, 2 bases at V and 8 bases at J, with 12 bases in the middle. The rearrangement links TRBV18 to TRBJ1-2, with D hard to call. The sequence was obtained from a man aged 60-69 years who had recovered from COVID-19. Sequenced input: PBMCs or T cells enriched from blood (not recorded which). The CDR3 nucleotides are TGTGCCAGCTCACCAAGGACTGCGGAAGGCTACACCTTC. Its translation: CASSPRTAEGYTF. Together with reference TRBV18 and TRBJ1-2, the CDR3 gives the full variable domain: NAGVMQNPRHLVRRRGQEARLRCSPMKGHSHVYWYRQLPEEGLKFMVYLQKENIIDESGMPKERFSAEFPKEGPSILRIQQVVRGDSAAYFCASSPRTAEGYTFGSGTRLTVV.